The 17 T cell receptor beta chains reported below all come from one sample, sequenced in a study of cytomegalovirus exposure and HLA in healthy donors. The primer mix had 60 Vbeta and 13 Jbeta primers. TCRdb's table, derived via immunoSEQ multiplex PCR, lists solely in-frame clones and lacks some. The table includes a few hundred thousand clones, approximately 84% detected once. The sequencing input was PBMCs. These receptors were obtained from a middle-aged woman in good health and CMV-seronegative.

This sequence joins TRBV19 and TRBJ1-2; D is unclear. The V and J ends lost 4 bases and 4 bases respectively, with 16 bases between them. The germline CDR1 and CDR2 sequences are LNHDA and SQIVND (reference sequence). CDR3 length: 15 residues. CDR3 nucleotides: TGTGCCAGTAGTAGAGGAGGACTTCACGGCTATGGCTACACCTTC. Translation: CASSRGGLHGYGYTF.

The CDR3 spells CASSLLQGDNTF. The CDR3 region has the DNA TGTGCCAGCAGCTTACTTCAGGGTGACAACACCTTC. The gene calls are TRBV7-9 and TRBJ1-2; a weak D match, TRBD1 (5 bases). V lost 2 bases, J lost 12 bases, and 13 bases lay in between. CDR1 and CDR2 from the germline V gene are SEHNR and FQNEAQ (reference sequence). The CDR3 loop spans 12 amino acids.

The CDR3 reads CASSFKPSGGRMKTQYF. The CDR3 coding sequence is TGTGCCAGTAGTTTCAAGCCTTCAGGGGGAAGAATGAAGACCCAGTACTTC. The rearrangement uses TRBV19 and TRBJ2-5; TRBD1 agrees at 7 bases. The CDR3 runs to 17 residues. Per the germline V gene, CDR1 is LNHDA and CDR2 is SQIVND (reference sequence). J gave up 6 bases and V 5 bases, and 18 bases lay outside the gene matches.

The chain has TRBV5-1 and TRBJ1-1; a weak D match, TRBD1 (5 bases). The CDR3 runs to 15 residues. V was pared by 2 bases and J by 0 bases, with 11 bases between. Looked up from germline, CDR1 is SGHRS and CDR2 is YFSETQ. The CDR3 region has the DNA TGCGCCAGCAGCTTCAACGCGGGGCTGAACACTGAAGCTTTCTTT. This translates into CASSFNAGLNTEAFF.

The rearrangement uses TRBV9 and TRBJ2-7, with TRBD2 matching 11 bases. The V gene's germline CDR1 is SGDLS and CDR2 YYNGEE. The CDR3 length is 17 residues. J was trimmed by 4 bases and V by 4 bases; bases with no gene match: 13. As DNA, the CDR3 is TGTGCCAGCAGCCCTAGCCCAACTAGCGGGGGATTGTACGAGCAGTACTTC. It codes for CASSPSPTSGGLYEQYF.

The chain combines TRBV6-5 with TRBJ2-7; 7 bases align to TRBD1. CDR1 is MNHEY, CDR2 SVGAGI, per germline. With V trimmed by 4 bases and J by 1 base, 7 bases remained unmatched. This CDR3 contains 15 residues. In DNA form, the CDR3 reads TGTGCCAGCAGTTCTAGACAGGGTCTTTCCTACGAGCAGTACTTC. It translates to CASSSRQGLSYEQYF.

The rearrangement joins TRBV30 to TRBJ1-5, with TRBD1 matching 12 bases. The ends lost 5 bases at V and 1 base at J; junction bases unmatched: 9. Germline V gene data show CDR1 as GTSNPN and CDR2 as SVGIG (reference sequence). The CDR3 is 17 amino acids. CDR3 coding DNA: TGTGCCTGGGCAGGGGGACAGGGGGCGGACAGCAATCAGCCCCAGCATTTT. It encodes CAWAGGQGADSNQPQHF.

The genes are TRBV5-1 and TRBJ2-5; 9 bases match TRBD1. The CDR3 has 15 amino acids. After removal of 6 bases from V and 4 bases from J, the junction contained 10 bases not matched to a gene. Looked up from germline, CDR1 is SGHRS and CDR2 is YFSETQ. The CDR3 DNA sequence: TGCGCCAGCAAACCGACAGGGGGAGGTGGAGAGACCCAGTACTTC. This encodes CASKPTGGGGETQYF.

Only a few counts were recorded for this clone. This chain connects TRBV5-5 to TRBJ1-1; D gene unclear. Germline CDR1 is SGHKS and CDR2 is YYEKEE (reference sequence). V lost 1 base to trimming and J lost 6 bases, with 10 bases between them. This CDR3 has 13 residues. CDR3: CASSLIEEAEAFF. The CDR3 region has the DNA TGTGCCAGCAGCTTGATCGAGGAGGCTGAAGCTTTCTTT. The full variable domain, in which reference TRBV5-5 and TRBJ1-1 provide the parts outside the CDR3, is DAGVTQSPTHLIKTRGQQVTLRCSPISGHKSVSWYQQVLGQGPQFIFQYYEKEERGRGNFPDRFSARQFPNYSSELNVNALLLGDSALYLCASSLIEEAEAFFGQGTRLTVV.

The chain is built from TRBV28 and TRBJ2-1; weak D call: TRBD2 (6 bases). The V gene lost 10 bases and the J gene lost 7 bases, with 20 bases spanning the gap. The CDR3 spans 14 residues. Germline loops: CDR1 MDHEN, CDR2 SYDVKM. CDR3 sequence: CATSPGGQGNEQFF. The CDR3 bases are TGTGCCACCTCTCCCGGGGGTCAGGGAAATGAGCAGTTCTTC.

In nucleotides, the CDR3 is TGTGCCAGCAGTTTTTACGACAGGGACAGTTCACCCCTCCACTTT. Amino acids: CASSFYDRDSSPLHF. The V call is TRBV28, the J call TRBJ1-6, with 7 bases that match TRBD1. J was trimmed by 9 bases and V by 3 bases; bases with no gene match: 8. Per germline, CDR1 MDHEN and CDR2 SYDVKM. CDR3 length: 15 residues.

V gene TRBV5-6 combines with J gene TRBJ2-5, with 7 bases identical to TRBD1. V lost 0 bases to trimming and J lost 5 bases; unmatched junction nucleotides: 7. The CDR3 contains 15 residues. The germline V gene has CDR1 SGHDT and CDR2 YYEEEE. Here the CDR3 DNA reads TGTGCCAGCAGCTTGGCGCGACAGGGACGGGAGACCCAGTACTTC. Protein product: CASSLARQGRETQYF.

The table lists this clone with a few counts. CDR3 bases: TGCGCCAGCAGCTTGATAGGGACAGGGGGCGCGTTAGGGGCCAACGTCCTGACTTTC. Protein: CASSLIGTGGALGANVLTF. The V call is TRBV5-1, the J call TRBJ2-6; 12 bases align to TRBD1. Germline CDR1 SGHRS, CDR2 YFSETQ. J gave up 4 bases and V 1 base, and 9 bases lay outside the gene matches. The CDR3 is 19 amino acids.

The chain joins TRBV19 to TRBJ1-3; 9 positions match TRBD1. V lost 8 bases, J lost 2 bases, and 10 bases stayed unmatched. The germline V gene encodes CDR1 LNHDA and CDR2 SQIVND (reference sequence). This CDR3 has 16 residues. This chain's CDR3 is CASAEDRGATGNTIYF. As DNA, the CDR3 is TGTGCCAGTGCAGAGGACAGGGGAGCAACTGGAAACACCATATATTTT.

This clone was seen only a few times. V is TRBV5-6 and J is TRBJ1-5, with D perhaps matching TRBD1 (6 bases). In germline, CDR1 is SGHDT, CDR2 YYEEEE. This CDR3 is 14 amino acids long. The V end lost 4 bases, the J end lost 7 bases, and 15 bases lay between the germline ends. CDR3 protein: CASSLNRAGQPQHF. DNA for the CDR3: TGTGCCAGCAGCCTGAACAGGGCCGGACAGCCCCAGCATTTT.

This clone was picked up one time. This chain uses TRBV27 with TRBJ2-7, with TRBD1 matching over 11 bases. The junction had 5 bases not matched to a gene; V was cut back by 4 bases and J by 6 bases. Germline V gene sequence: CDR1 MNHEY, CDR2 SMNVEV (reference sequence). This CDR3 spans 14 amino acids. Here the CDR3 reads CASSYRTGGGEQYF. In nucleotides, the CDR3 is TGTGCCAGCAGTTACCGGACAGGGGGCGGCGAGCAGTACTTC.

This clone was counted a single time. V is TRBV19 and J is TRBJ1-6; 7 bases map to TRBD1. Unmatched junction bases numbered 2, after V lost 6 bases and J lost 0 bases. The length of the CDR3 is 15 residues. Germline-derived CDR1 and CDR2 are LNHDA and SQIVND (reference sequence). CDR3 in amino acids: CASSRDSSYNSPLHF. CDR3 in DNA: TGTGCCAGTAGCCGGGACAGCTCCTATAATTCACCCCTCCACTTT.